The clone carrying this T cell receptor (beta chain) was counted many times. The CDR3 covers 13 residues. Trimming took 0 bases from V and 3 from J, leaving 6 bases between them. Germline V CDR1 and CDR2: KGHSH, LQKENI. The sample comes from a study of T cells in Graves' hyperthyroidism and ophthalmopathy. RNA transcripts served as the template for amplifying TCR beta CDR3 regions. HTBI primers were employed in a first-round RT-PCR of the TCR CDR3. TCRdb fed the multiplex PCR reads into MiXCR, producing one record per CDR3 protein. The sample shows about 340,000 distinct CDR3 sequences, roughly a fifth of them seen only once. Across 18 months, stable Graves' hyperthyroidism was marked by no progression to ophthalmopathy.

The source of this sequence is a woman between 45 and 60 years old with Graves' hyperthyroidism. Material: blood. This sequence joins TRBV18 and TRBJ2-7; D remains unclear. The CDR3 spells CASSPPGNYEQYF. Here the CDR3 DNA reads TGTGCCAGCTCACCACCGGGGAACTACGAGCAGTACTTC.